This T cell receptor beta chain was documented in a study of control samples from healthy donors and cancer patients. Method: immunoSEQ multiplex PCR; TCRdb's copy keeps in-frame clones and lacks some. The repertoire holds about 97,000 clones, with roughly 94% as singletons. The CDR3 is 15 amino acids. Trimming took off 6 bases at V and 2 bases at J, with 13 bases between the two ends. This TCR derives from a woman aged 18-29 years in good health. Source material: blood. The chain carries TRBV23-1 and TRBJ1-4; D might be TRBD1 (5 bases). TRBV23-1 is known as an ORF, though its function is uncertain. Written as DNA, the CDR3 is TGCGCCAGCAGCCCAGGTAGGGGCACTAATGAAAAACTGTTTTTT. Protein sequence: CASSPGRGTNEKLFF.